This T cell receptor (beta chain) was identified in a study of technical replicates of blood from a handful of donors. V lost 5 bases to trimming and J lost 3 bases; unmatched junction nucleotides: 4. The CDR3 runs to 13 residues. Looked up from germline, CDR1 is SEHNR and CDR2 is FQNEAQ (reference sequence). The assay was immunoSEQ multiplex PCR, and TCRdb's table has in-frame clones only and misses some. The table lists about 44,000 clones, almost 97% of them singletons. This clonotype originated in a human donor in good health. V and J are TRBV7-9 and TRBJ2-7, with 7 bases identical to TRBD1. The material sequenced was T cells isolated from PBMCs. The CDR3 sequence is CASSPTGIYEQYF. The DNA of the CDR3 is TGTGCCAGCAGCCCGACAGGGATCTACGAGCAGTACTTC.